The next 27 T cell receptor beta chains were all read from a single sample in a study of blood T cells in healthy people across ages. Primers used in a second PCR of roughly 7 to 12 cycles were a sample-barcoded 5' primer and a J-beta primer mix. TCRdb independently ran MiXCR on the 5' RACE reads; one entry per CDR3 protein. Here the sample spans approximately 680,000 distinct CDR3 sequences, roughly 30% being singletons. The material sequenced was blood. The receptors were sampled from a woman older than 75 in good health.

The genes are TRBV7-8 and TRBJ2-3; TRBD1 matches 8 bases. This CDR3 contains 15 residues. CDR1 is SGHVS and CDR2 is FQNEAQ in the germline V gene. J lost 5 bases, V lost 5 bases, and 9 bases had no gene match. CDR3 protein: CASSTTRGLGDTQYF. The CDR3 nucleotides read TGTGCCAGCAGCACAACCAGGGGGCTCGGAGATACGCAGTATTTT.

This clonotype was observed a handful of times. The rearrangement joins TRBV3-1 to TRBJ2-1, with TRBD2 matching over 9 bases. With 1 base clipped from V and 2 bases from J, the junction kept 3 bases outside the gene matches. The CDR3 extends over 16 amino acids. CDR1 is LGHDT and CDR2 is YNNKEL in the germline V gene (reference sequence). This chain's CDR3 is CASSQVAGAPYNEQFF. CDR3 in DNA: TGTGCCAGCAGCCAAGTAGCGGGGGCCCCCTACAATGAGCAGTTCTTC.

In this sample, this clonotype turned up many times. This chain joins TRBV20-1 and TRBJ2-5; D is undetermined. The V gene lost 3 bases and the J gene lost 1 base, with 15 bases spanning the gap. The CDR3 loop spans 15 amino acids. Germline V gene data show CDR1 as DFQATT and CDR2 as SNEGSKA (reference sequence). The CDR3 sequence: CSASKAETRQETQYF. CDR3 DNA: TGCAGTGCTAGTAAGGCAGAAACCCGCCAAGAGACCCAGTACTTC.

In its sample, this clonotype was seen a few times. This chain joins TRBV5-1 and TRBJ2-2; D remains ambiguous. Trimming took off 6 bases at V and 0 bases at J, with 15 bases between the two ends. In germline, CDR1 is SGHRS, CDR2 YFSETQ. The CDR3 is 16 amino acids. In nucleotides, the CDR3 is TGCGCCAGCACACAGCCAGGATTCGCGAACACCGGGGAGCTGTTTTTT. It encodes CASTQPGFANTGELFF.

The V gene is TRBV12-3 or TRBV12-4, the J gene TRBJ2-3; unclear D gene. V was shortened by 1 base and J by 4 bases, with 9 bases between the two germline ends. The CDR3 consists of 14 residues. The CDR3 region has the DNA TGTGCCAGCAGTTTAGGGGTCCTCCCAGATACGCAGTATTTT. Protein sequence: CASSLGVLPDTQYF.

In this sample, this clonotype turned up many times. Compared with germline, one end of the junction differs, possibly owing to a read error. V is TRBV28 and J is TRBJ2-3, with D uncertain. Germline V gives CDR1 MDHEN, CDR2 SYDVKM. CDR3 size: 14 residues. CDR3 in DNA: TGCGCCAGCAGCTTGACGGCTAGCACAGATACGCAGTATTTT. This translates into CASSLTASTDTQYF.

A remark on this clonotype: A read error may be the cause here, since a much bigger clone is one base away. CDR3 in amino acids: CASRRPGTVELFF. CDR3 nucleotide sequence: TGTGCCAGCAGAAGACCCGGGACAGTTGAACTGTTTTTT. The chain combines TRBV27 with TRBJ1-4; 7 nucleotides align to TRBD1. J was trimmed by 12 bases and V by 6 bases; bases with no gene match: 10. The germline CDR1 and CDR2 sequences are MNHEY and SMNVEV (reference sequence). The CDR3 is 13 amino acids.

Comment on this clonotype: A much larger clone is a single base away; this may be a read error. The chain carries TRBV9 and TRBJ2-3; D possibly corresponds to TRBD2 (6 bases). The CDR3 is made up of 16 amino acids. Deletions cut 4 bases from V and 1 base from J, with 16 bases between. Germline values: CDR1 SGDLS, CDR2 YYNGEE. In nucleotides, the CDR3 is TGTGCCAGCAGCATACAGGAGGGGATCCGCACAGATACGCAGTATTTT. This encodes CASSIQEGIRTDTQYF.

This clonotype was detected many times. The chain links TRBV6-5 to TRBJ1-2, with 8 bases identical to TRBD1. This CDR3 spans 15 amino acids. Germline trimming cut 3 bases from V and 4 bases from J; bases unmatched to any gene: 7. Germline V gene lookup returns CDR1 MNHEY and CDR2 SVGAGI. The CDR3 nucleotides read TGTGCCAGCAGTTATTCGACAGGGGAGGTCTATGGCTACACCTTC. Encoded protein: CASSYSTGEVYGYTF.

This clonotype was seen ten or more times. DNA of the CDR3: TGCAGTGCTAGAGTACAGGGGGAAGGTGAAAAACTGTTTTTT. This gives the protein CSARVQGEGEKLFF. The genes are TRBV20-1 and TRBJ1-4; 8 bases match TRBD1. The CDR3 runs 14 residues. V lost 1 base to trimming and J lost 7 bases; unmatched junction nucleotides: 5. Germline loops: CDR1 DFQATT, CDR2 SNEGSKA (reference sequence).

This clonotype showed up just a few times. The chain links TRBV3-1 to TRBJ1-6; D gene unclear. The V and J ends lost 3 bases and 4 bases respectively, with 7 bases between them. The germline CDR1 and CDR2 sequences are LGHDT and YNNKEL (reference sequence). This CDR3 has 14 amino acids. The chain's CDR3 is CASSHVGYNSPLHF. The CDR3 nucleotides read TGTGCCAGCAGCCATGTGGGATATAATTCACCCCTCCACTTT.

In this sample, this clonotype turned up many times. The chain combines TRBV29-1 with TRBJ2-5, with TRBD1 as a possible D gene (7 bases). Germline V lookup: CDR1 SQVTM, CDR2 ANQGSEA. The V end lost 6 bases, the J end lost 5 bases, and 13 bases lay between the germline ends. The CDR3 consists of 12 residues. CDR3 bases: TGCAGCGTCGTACCAGGGGGGGAGACCCAGTACTTC. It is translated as CSVVPGGETQYF.

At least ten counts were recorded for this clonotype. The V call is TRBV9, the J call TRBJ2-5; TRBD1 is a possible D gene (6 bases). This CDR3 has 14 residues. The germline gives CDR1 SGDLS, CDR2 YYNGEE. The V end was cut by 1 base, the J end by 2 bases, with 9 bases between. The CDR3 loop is CASSVRGGQETQYF. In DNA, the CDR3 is TGTGCCAGCAGCGTAAGAGGGGGACAAGAGACCCAGTACTTC.

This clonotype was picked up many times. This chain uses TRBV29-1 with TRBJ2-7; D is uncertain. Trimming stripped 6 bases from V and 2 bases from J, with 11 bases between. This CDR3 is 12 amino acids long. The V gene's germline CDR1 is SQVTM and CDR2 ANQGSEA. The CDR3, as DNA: TGCAGCGTACAGAAAGGTCCCTACGAGCAGTACTTC. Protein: CSVQKGPYEQYF.

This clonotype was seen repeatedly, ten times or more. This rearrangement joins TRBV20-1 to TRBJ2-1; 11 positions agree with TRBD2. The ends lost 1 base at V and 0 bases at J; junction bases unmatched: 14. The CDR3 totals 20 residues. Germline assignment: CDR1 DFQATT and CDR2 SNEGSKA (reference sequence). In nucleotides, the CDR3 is TGCAGTGCTAGAGTAGGGACTAGCGGTATAAATATGAGCTCCTACAATGAGCAGTTCTTC. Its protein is CSARVGTSGINMSSYNEQFF.

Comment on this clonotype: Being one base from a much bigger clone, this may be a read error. CDR3 loop: CASSPRLSGRAVEQFF. The CDR3 nucleotides read TGTGCCAGCAGCCCTAGACTGAGCGGGAGGGCGGTTGAGCAGTTCTTC. The chain combines TRBV7-2 with TRBJ2-1; 10 nucleotides align to TRBD2. J lost 9 bases, V lost 5 bases, and 13 bases had no gene match. The CDR3 consists of 16 residues. Germline assignment: CDR1 SGHTA and CDR2 FQGNSA.

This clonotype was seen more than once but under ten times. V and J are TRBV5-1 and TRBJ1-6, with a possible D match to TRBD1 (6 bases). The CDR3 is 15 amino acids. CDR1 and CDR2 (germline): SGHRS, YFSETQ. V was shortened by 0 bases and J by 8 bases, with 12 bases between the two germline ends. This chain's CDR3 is CASSLADRLDSPLHF. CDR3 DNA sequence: TGCGCCAGCAGCTTGGCCGACAGGTTGGATTCACCCCTCCACTTT.

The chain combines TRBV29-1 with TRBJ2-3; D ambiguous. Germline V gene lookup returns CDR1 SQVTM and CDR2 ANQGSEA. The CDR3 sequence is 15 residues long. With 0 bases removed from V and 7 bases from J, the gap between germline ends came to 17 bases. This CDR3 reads CSVEDLGGSTNTQYF. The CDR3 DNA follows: TGCAGCGTTGAAGATCTTGGCGGTAGCACTAATACGCAGTATTTT.

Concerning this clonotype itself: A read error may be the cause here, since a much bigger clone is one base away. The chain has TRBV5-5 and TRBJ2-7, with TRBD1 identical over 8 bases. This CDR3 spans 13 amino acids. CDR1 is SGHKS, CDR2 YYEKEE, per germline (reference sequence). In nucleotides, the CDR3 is TGTGCCAGCAGCTCGGGACAGGTCTACGAGCGGTACTTC. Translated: CASSSGQVYERYF.

This CDR3 is CSATNVVETAKNIQYF. The CDR3 nucleotides read TGCAGTGCTACCAACGTTGTGGAGACAGCCAAAAACATTCAGTACTTC. The genes are TRBV20-1 and TRBJ2-4; no clear D. The CDR3 is made up of 16 amino acids. The germline V and J ends were trimmed by 4 bases and 0 bases, with 16 bases remaining between them. In germline, CDR1 is DFQATT, CDR2 SNEGSKA (reference sequence).

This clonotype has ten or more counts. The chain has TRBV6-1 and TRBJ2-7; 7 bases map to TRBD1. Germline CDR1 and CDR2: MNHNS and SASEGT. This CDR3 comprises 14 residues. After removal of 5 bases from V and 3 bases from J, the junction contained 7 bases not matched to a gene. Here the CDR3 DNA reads TGTGCCAGCAGTTGGACAGGATTAGTCTACGAGCAGTACTTC. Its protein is CASSWTGLVYEQYF.

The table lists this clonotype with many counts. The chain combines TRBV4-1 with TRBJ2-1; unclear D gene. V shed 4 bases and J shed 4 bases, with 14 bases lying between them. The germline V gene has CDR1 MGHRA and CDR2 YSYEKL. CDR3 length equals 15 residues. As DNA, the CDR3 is TGCGCCAGCAGCCTCCGGTGGGTCGGGTACAATGAGCAGTTCTTC. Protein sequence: CASSLRWVGYNEQFF.

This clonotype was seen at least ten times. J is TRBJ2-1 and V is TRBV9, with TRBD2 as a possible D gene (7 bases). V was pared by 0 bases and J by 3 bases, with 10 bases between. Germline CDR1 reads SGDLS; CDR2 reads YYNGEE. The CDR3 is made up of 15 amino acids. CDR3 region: CASSVDGGHYNEQFF. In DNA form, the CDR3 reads TGTGCCAGCAGCGTAGACGGGGGGCACTACAATGAGCAGTTCTTC.

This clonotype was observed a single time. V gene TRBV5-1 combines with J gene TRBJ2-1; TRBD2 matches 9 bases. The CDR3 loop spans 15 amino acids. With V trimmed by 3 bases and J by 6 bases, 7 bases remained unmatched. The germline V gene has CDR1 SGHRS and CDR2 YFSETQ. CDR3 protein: CASSSGLATTNEQFF. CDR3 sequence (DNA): TGCGCCAGCAGCTCGGGACTAGCAACAACCAATGAGCAGTTCTTC.

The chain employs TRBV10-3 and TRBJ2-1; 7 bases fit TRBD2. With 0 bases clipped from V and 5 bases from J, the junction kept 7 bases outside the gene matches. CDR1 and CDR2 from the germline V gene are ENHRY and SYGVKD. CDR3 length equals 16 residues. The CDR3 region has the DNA TGTGCCATCAGTGAGTCTGTGGGAGGGCCGCACAATGAGCAGTTCTTC. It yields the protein CAISESVGGPHNEQFF.

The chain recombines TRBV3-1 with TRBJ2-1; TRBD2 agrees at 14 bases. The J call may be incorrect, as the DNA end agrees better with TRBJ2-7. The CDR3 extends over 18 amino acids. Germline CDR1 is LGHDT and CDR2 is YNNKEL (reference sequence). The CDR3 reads CASSQPGLAGGTYNEQYF. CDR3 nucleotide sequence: TGTGCCAGCAGCCAGCCCGGACTAGCGGGGGGAACATACAATGAGCAGTACTTC.

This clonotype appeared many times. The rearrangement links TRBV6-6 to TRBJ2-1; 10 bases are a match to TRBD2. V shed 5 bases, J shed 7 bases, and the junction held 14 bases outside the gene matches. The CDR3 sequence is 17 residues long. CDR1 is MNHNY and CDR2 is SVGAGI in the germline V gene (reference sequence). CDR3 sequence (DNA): TGTGCCAGCAGTCCCGGCGGGAGTAGCGGGGGGCGGAATGAGCAGTTCTTC. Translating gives CASSPGGSSGGRNEQFF.